One and the same sample provided the 20 T cell receptor beta chains below, sequenced in a study of T cell responses to AZD1222 COVID-19 vaccine. Method: immunoSEQ multiplex PCR; TCRdb's copy keeps in-frame clones and lacks some. Among 150,000 to 200,000 clones listed, around 93% were seen once. Source: peripheral blood, taken on day 0 of AZD1222 vaccination. Receptors were obtained from an adult in good health.

V and J are TRBV6-5 and TRBJ1-3; D unresolved. The ends were cut back, 2 bases at V and 2 bases at J, with 7 bases in the middle. Germline CDR1 and CDR2: MNHEY and SVGAGI. The CDR3 is 14 residues long. DNA for the CDR3: TGTGCCAGCAGTTACAACGGAGCTGGAAACACCATATATTTT. This encodes CASSYNGAGNTIYF.

The chain uses TRBV7-8 and TRBJ1-2, with D hard to call. Trimming left V 5 bases short and J 3 bases short, with 16 bases between. Germline V gene lookup returns CDR1 SGHVS and CDR2 FQNEAQ. The length of the CDR3 is 15 residues. CDR3 amino acids: CASSRDLGSDYGYTF. The CDR3 nucleotides read TGTGCCAGCAGCCGGGATCTAGGGTCGGACTATGGCTACACCTTC.

The genes are TRBV19 and TRBJ2-1, with unresolved D. The CDR3 runs to 15 residues. Deletions cut 3 bases from V and 0 bases from J, with 9 bases between. Germline CDR1 reads LNHDA; CDR2 reads SQIVND (reference sequence). The CDR3 DNA follows: TGTGCCAGTAGTATTGCCCGAAGCTCCTACAATGAGCAGTTCTTC. Protein: CASSIARSSYNEQFF.

This chain links TRBV28 with TRBJ1-5, with D perhaps matching TRBD1 (5 bases). The V gene's germline CDR1 is MDHEN and CDR2 SYDVKM. This CDR3 spans 17 amino acids. Trimming removed 2 bases at V and 1 base at J, with 15 bases between. In DNA form, the CDR3 reads TGTGCCAGCAGTTTAACACAGACAGCTACCAGCAATCAGCCCCAGCATTTT. Translation: CASSLTQTATSNQPQHF.

The rearrangement joins TRBV13 to TRBJ1-1; 7 bases are shared with TRBD1. The CDR3 is made up of 14 amino acids. Trimming at V came to 5 bases and at J to 3 bases, leaving 6 bases not matched to a gene. Germline CDR1 reads PRHDT; CDR2 reads FYEKMQ (reference sequence). In nucleotides, the CDR3 is TGTGCCAGCAGCAACAGGGGCGAGGACACTGAAGCTTTCTTT. This gives the protein CASSNRGEDTEAFF.

The J gene is TRBJ2-5, the V gene TRBV7-9; possibly TRBD2 for D (6 bases). V lost 5 bases and J 3 bases, leaving 13 bases between the germline ends. The germline V gene encodes CDR1 SEHNR and CDR2 FQNEAQ (reference sequence). The CDR3 loop spans 14 amino acids. The CDR3 reads CASSPVIAEETQYF. The CDR3 region has the DNA TGTGCCAGCAGCCCAGTGATAGCGGAAGAGACCCAGTACTTC.

V gene TRBV29-1 combines with J gene TRBJ2-5; D call uncertain. V dropped 6 bases and J dropped 5 bases, with 10 bases sitting between them. CDR1 SQVTM and CDR2 ANQGSEA come from the germline V gene. The CDR3 has 11 residues. The CDR3 DNA follows: TGCAGCGTACGTCTAGTGGAGACCCAGTACTTC. It is translated as CSVRLVETQYF.

The chain links TRBV18 to TRBJ1-2; the D gene is possibly TRBD1 (5 bases). From germline, CDR1 is KGHSH and CDR2 LQKENI. CDR3 size: 18 residues. Deletions cut 3 bases from V and 0 bases from J, with 20 bases between. Here the CDR3 reads CASSPNRRQLSANYGYTF. In DNA, the CDR3 is TGTGCCAGCTCACCGAATCGAAGACAGCTATCAGCTAACTATGGCTACACCTTC.

About this clone itself: A much larger clone lies one base from this, so it may be a read error. The sample contains more than one DNA sequence encoding this CDR3. This chain uses TRBV6-1 with TRBJ1-2, with D possibly matching TRBD1 (5 bases). The CDR3 is 15 amino acids. Germline CDR1 reads MNHNS; CDR2 reads SASEGT. CDR3 residues: CASCEAGTGGVGYTF. CDR3 DNA: TGTGCCAGCTGTGAAGCGGGGACTGGGGGGGTTGGCTACACCTTC.

This clone occurred once. The genes are TRBV9 and TRBJ2-1; D uncertain. CDR1 is SGDLS and CDR2 is YYNGEE in the germline V gene. V dropped 2 bases and J dropped 0 bases, with 12 bases sitting between them. This CDR3 spans 16 amino acids. This chain's CDR3 is CASSVFLQSSYNEQFF. The CDR3 DNA reads TGTGCCAGCAGCGTTTTTCTACAGAGCTCCTACAATGAGCAGTTCTTC.

The chain employs TRBV7-8 and TRBJ2-7; unclear D gene. The germline CDR1 and CDR2 sequences are SGHVS and FQNEAQ. The CDR3 is 14 residues long. V lost 2 bases to trimming and J lost 0 bases, with 8 bases between them. The CDR3 reads CASSLPGYSYEQYF. DNA of the CDR3: TGTGCCAGCAGCTTACCGGGCTACTCCTACGAGCAGTACTTC.

The chain has TRBV4-3 and TRBJ1-4; 10 nucleotides agree with TRBD1. The V gene end was trimmed by 0 bases and the J gene end by 5 bases; junction bases not matched to a gene: 6. Germline lookup yields CDR1 LGHNA and CDR2 YSLEER. The CDR3 extends over 17 amino acids. DNA for the CDR3: TGCGCCAGCAGCCAAGATGGACCGGGACAGGGGAATGAAAAACTGTTTTTT. It encodes CASSQDGPGQGNEKLFF.

The chain is built from TRBV19 and TRBJ1-1, with TRBD1 matching 10 bases. Trimming removed 7 bases from V and 3 bases from J; junction bases left unmatched: 14. In germline, CDR1 is LNHDA, CDR2 SQIVND (reference sequence). This CDR3 spans 17 amino acids. The CDR3 DNA sequence: TGTGCCAGTATCGCCCGGGGACAGGGGATTAGGGACACTGAAGCTTTCTTT. Residues: CASIARGQGIRDTEAFF. Based on the CDR3 plus reference TRBV19 and TRBJ1-1, the full variable domain is DGGITQSPKYLFRKEGQNVTLSCEQNLNHDAMYWYRQDPGQGLRLIYYSQIVNDFQKGDIAEGYSVSREKKESFPLTVTSAQKNPTAFYLCASIARGQGIRDTEAFFGQGTRLTVV.

CDR3 bases: TGTGCTAGTGGTTTGGGGGAGCGGGAGGGCTCAGAGACCCAGTACTTC. Translating it yields CASGLGEREGSETQYF. V gene TRBV12-5 combines with J gene TRBJ2-5, with 10 bases matching TRBD2. The V and J ends lost 1 base and 4 bases, in that order; junction bases with no gene match: 6. Germline CDR1 reads LGHNT; CDR2 reads FRNRAP. This CDR3 is built from 16 residues.

The chain uses TRBV27 and TRBJ2-1; no reliable D call. This CDR3 contains 14 residues. The ends were cut back, 4 bases at V and 7 bases at J, with 14 bases in the middle. CDR1 MNHEY and CDR2 SMNVEV come from the germline V gene (reference sequence). The CDR3 sequence: CASSSGPGFNEQFF. The CDR3 DNA reads as TGTGCCAGCAGTTCTGGCCCTGGCTTTAATGAGCAGTTCTTC.

J is TRBJ1-5 and V is TRBV27; no reliable D call. Trimming removed 6 bases from V and 6 bases from J, with 12 bases in between. The CDR3 is made up of 13 amino acids. Per the germline V gene, CDR1 is MNHEY and CDR2 is SMNVEV (reference sequence). CDR3 loop: CASRLGTGQPQHF. Written as DNA, the CDR3 is TGTGCCAGCAGGCTGGGCACCGGTCAGCCCCAGCATTTT.

The V and J genes are TRBV27 and TRBJ2-1; TRBD2 matches at 10 bases. This CDR3 comprises 18 residues. The V gene's germline CDR1 is MNHEY and CDR2 SMNVEV (reference sequence). Trimming cost V 3 bases and J 5 bases; bases outside gene matches: 13. The CDR3 is CASSFGLAGVYPNNEQFF. For the CDR3, the DNA is TGTGCCAGCAGTTTTGGCCTAGCGGGAGTATACCCGAACAATGAGCAGTTCTTC.

The chain couples TRBV30 to TRBJ2-7; no reliable D call. Germline V gene sequence: CDR1 GTSNPN, CDR2 SVGIG (reference sequence). This CDR3 contains 13 residues. Trimming removed 0 bases from V and 0 bases from J, with 6 bases in between. This CDR3 is CAWSVGFSYEQYF. CDR3 DNA sequence: TGTGCCTGGAGTGTGGGGTTCTCCTACGAGCAGTACTTC.

V is TRBV6-5 and J is TRBJ1-2; the D gene is possibly TRBD1 (5 bases). With 5 bases removed from V and 2 bases from J, the gap between germline ends came to 9 bases. Germline values: CDR1 MNHEY, CDR2 SVGAGI. CDR3 length equals 13 residues. The CDR3 is CASSTGFNYGYTF. The CDR3 nucleotides read TGTGCCAGCAGTACAGGATTCAACTATGGCTACACCTTC.

CDR3 nucleotide sequence: TGTGCCAGCAGTAGACTAGCGGGAAAGACGGCCGCCTACGAGCAGTACTTC. Protein: CASSRLAGKTAAYEQYF. The chain is built from TRBV2 and TRBJ2-7; 11 nucleotides match TRBD2. This CDR3 comprises 17 residues. Germline lookup yields CDR1 SNHLY and CDR2 FYNNEI. The V gene end was trimmed by 5 bases and the J gene end by 2 bases; junction bases not matched to a gene: 11.